The 16 T cell receptor beta chains in this list originate from one sample, sequenced in a study of blood T cell repertoires in COVID-19. Clones were sequenced by immunoSEQ multiplex PCR, and TCRdb holds only the in-frame ones, with some missing. The top ten hold 1.5% to 2% of the sample, which has more than 110,000 clones, approximately 84% seen once. The sequenced sample consisted of PBMCs or T cells enriched from blood (not recorded which). All receptors come from a young woman who had been exposed to COVID-19.

The CDR3 region has the DNA TGTGCCAGCAGTTCCTACCTAGCAGGGGGTGGCTACACCTTC. This sequence encodes CASSSYLAGGGYTF. The gene calls are TRBV28 and TRBJ1-2, with 7 nucleotides matching TRBD1. The CDR3 has 14 residues. In germline, CDR1 is MDHEN, CDR2 SYDVKM. The V segment lost 4 bases and the J segment 7 bases; nucleotides outside the gene matches: 9.

The chain is built from TRBV28 and TRBJ1-1; D is uncertain. The CDR3 contains 15 residues. Germline V lookup: CDR1 MDHEN, CDR2 SYDVKM. V was shortened by 2 bases and J by 0 bases, with 10 bases between the two germline ends. The CDR3 DNA reads TGTGCCAGCAGTTTAGAACAGCCCATGAACACTGAAGCTTTCTTT. Protein: CASSLEQPMNTEAFF.

The CDR3 loop is CASSTLTGAVSYGYTF. CDR3 coding DNA: TGTGCCAGTAGTACCCTCACAGGGGCAGTCTCCTATGGCTACACCTTC. The chain combines TRBV19 with TRBJ1-2; 7 bases agree with TRBD1. The CDR3 is made up of 16 amino acids. Germline trimming cut 4 bases from V and 4 bases from J; bases unmatched to any gene: 12. Per the germline V gene, CDR1 is LNHDA and CDR2 is SQIVND (reference sequence).

The chain uses TRBV7-9 and TRBJ1-3; D possibly corresponds to TRBD1 (6 bases). The CDR3 covers 16 residues. V was shortened by 0 bases and J by 0 bases, with 9 bases between the two germline ends. CDR1 SEHNR and CDR2 FQNEAQ come from the germline V gene (reference sequence). The DNA of the CDR3 is TGTGCCAGCAGCTTAGCGAGGGGGATCTCTGGAAACACCATATATTTT. It encodes CASSLARGISGNTIYF.

This chain uses TRBV6-2 or TRBV6-3 with TRBJ2-1; D uncertain. Per the germline V gene, CDR1 is MNHEY and CDR2 is SVGEGT. V gave up 5 bases and J gave up 7 bases, with 18 bases separating them. The CDR3 loop spans 15 amino acids. Here the CDR3 DNA reads TGTGCCAGCAGTCCAAAATCCGGTTACGGGAATGAGCAGTTCTTC. Protein sequence: CASSPKSGYGNEQFF.

V and J are TRBV30 and TRBJ2-5; tentative D call: TRBD2 (5 bases). Germline CDR1 GTSNPN, CDR2 SVGIG (reference sequence). This CDR3 spans 15 amino acids. Deletions cut 1 base from V and 5 bases from J, with 17 bases between. CDR3 in amino acids: CAWSGTKLARETQYF. CDR3 coding DNA: TGTGCCTGGAGTGGAACGAAATTAGCGAGGGAGACCCAGTACTTC.

The chain combines TRBV11-2 with TRBJ1-1; D gene uncertain. The V end lost 1 base, the J end lost 4 bases, and 10 bases lay between the germline ends. The CDR3 runs 14 residues. Germline assignment: CDR1 SGHAT and CDR2 FQNNGV. The CDR3 here is CASSLGARGTEAFF. CDR3 coding DNA: TGTGCCAGCAGCTTAGGGGCCCGGGGCACTGAAGCTTTCTTT.

This clone appeared once. The chain is built from TRBV2 and TRBJ2-1; 9 nucleotides align to TRBD2. CDR3 length: 14 amino acids. Losses at the gene ends were 7 bases for V and 8 bases for J; bases not matched to a gene: 9. Germline CDR1 is SNHLY and CDR2 is FYNNEI. The CDR3 coding sequence is TGTGCCAGCAAGGTTCTAGCGGGAATTGATGAGCAGTTCTTC. Protein product: CASKVLAGIDEQFF.

The table lists this clone with a count of one. The V gene is TRBV12-3 or TRBV12-4, the J gene TRBJ2-1, with 10 bases matching TRBD2. The CDR3 length is 12 residues. Trimming took 7 bases from V and 10 from J; bases not matched to a gene: 4. The CDR3 DNA sequence: TGTGCCAGCACCCGGACTAGCGGCGAGCAGTTCTTC. Translation gives CASTRTSGEQFF.

This chain connects TRBV28 to TRBJ2-5; 14 bases line up with TRBD2. The length of the CDR3 is 16 residues. Unmatched junction bases numbered 7, after V lost 5 bases and J lost 5 bases. Germline V gives CDR1 MDHEN, CDR2 SYDVKM. DNA of the CDR3: TGTGCCAGCAGTAAATCAGGACTAGCGGGAGGTGAGACCCAGTACTTC. This codes for CASSKSGLAGGETQYF. The full variable domain, with the rest looked up from reference TRBV28 and TRBJ2-5, is DVKVTQSSRYLVKRTGEKVFLECVQDMDHENMFWYRQDPGLGLRLIYFSYDVKMKEKGDIPEGYSVSREKKERFSLILESASTNQTSMYLCASSKSGLAGGETQYFGPGTRLLVL.

V gene TRBV2 combines with J gene TRBJ1-4; D is possibly TRBD1 (6 bases). CDR1 and CDR2 from the germline V gene are SNHLY and FYNNEI. The CDR3 is 14 amino acids. Trimming removed 4 bases at V and 6 bases at J, with 12 bases between. The CDR3 DNA reads as TGTGCCAGCAGTGCATGGGGGGGCGATGAAAAACTGTTTTTT. This translates into CASSAWGGDEKLFF.

The chain uses TRBV6-4 and TRBJ2-3; TRBD2 aligns across 13 bases. CDR3 size: 17 residues. Germline values: CDR1 MRHNA, CDR2 SNTAGT. V trimming: 3 bases; J trimming: 1 base; junction bases outside the gene matches: 4. CDR3 bases: TGTGCCAGCAGTGAATCTGGGACTAGCGGGGGCACAGATACGCAGTATTTT. Protein sequence: CASSESGTSGGTDTQYF.

The V call is TRBV23-1, the J call TRBJ2-5; the match to TRBD2 covers 14 bases. TRBV23-1 is labeled an ORF, and its function is uncertain. V was pared by 2 bases and J by 4 bases, with 15 bases of the junction left unmatched. The CDR3 extends over 20 amino acids. The CDR3 sequence: CASSQITPGTSGRGRETQYF. In DNA, the CDR3 is TGCGCCAGCAGTCAAATTACCCCCGGGACTAGCGGGAGAGGGAGAGAGACCCAGTACTTC.

V usage is TRBV29-1 and J usage is TRBJ1-1; the D gene is possibly TRBD1 (6 bases). Trimming left V 7 bases short and J 3 bases short, with 12 bases between. Germline CDR1 reads SQVTM; CDR2 reads ANQGSEA. The CDR3 is 12 amino acids. This chain's CDR3 is CSGGRGDTEAFF. DNA for the CDR3: TGCAGCGGGGGGCGCGGGGACACTGAAGCTTTCTTT.

The rearrangement links TRBV7-9 to TRBJ2-7; 9 positions agree with TRBD1. With 6 bases clipped from V and 5 bases from J, the junction kept 14 bases outside the gene matches. The CDR3 spans 16 residues. Germline CDR1 and CDR2: SEHNR and FQNEAQ (reference sequence). CDR3 coding DNA: TGTGCCAGCAGTTCCAAAAACCGGGACAGGGACAACGAGCAGTACTTC. Its translation: CASSSKNRDRDNEQYF.

The sample holds one count of this clone. The chain combines TRBV15 with TRBJ1-4; a weak D match, TRBD1 (5 bases). CDR1 and CDR2 from the germline V gene are LNHNV and YYDKDF (reference sequence). The CDR3 sequence is 17 residues long. V was pared by 1 base and J by 0 bases, with 12 bases between. CDR3 coding DNA: TGTGCCACCAGCAGAGGCTACAGGTTCGCAACTAATGAAAAACTGTTTTTT. Translated, it gives CATSRGYRFATNEKLFF.